This TCR beta chain originates from a study of T cells expressing NK-cell markers (dated by TCRdb to 2020 to 2021). Background on the whole study: TCR beta-chain repertoires were profiled in sorted CD3+CD56+NKG2C+, CD3+CD56+NKG2C- and CD3+CD56-NKG2C+ T-cell subsets from seven or eight donors. Among the eight sequenced donors, seven were HCMV-seropositive and one was HCMV-seronegative. All eight donors whose samples were sequenced were randomly selected healthy volunteers, three of them men and five women. Libraries were sequenced as 2 x 150 bp reads on Illumina HiSeq 2000/2500, MiSeq or NextSeq. The paper as a whole reports these results and caveats: Whether the expanded NKG2C-expressing T cell clones were specific for HCMV antigens was left unclear. Those dominant clonotypes were again the most abundant among CD3+CD56-NKG2C+ cells in a few donors, at 28.3-60.1%. In over five donors, the dominant CD3+CD56+NKG2C+ clonotypes were among the top 10 CD8+ clonotypes and accounted for about 1.0-7.5% of CD8+ T cells.

With respect to this clonotype: Its antigen has not been determined.

The germline V gene specifies SQVTM as CDR1 and ANQGSEA as CDR2. The CDR3 covers 13 residues, taking in both the cysteine and the phenylalanine. DNA is not on record. The instrument was an Illumina HiSeq 2000. The TCR beta cDNA libraries were made using 5'RACE template switching, a step that added both a universal primer site and unique molecular identifiers. Synthesis of cDNA was primed from the TCR beta constant segment and was followed by two consecutive PCR amplification steps. The published analysis was carried out like this. MIGEC handled demultiplexing of the reads and grouping by UMI, while MiTCR was used to assemble and quantify clonotypes. Only TCR cDNA sequences supported by at least two reads were kept to exclude erroneous sequences. The tcR package was used for downstream repertoire analysis, and clonotypes were matched across fractions by CDR3 nucleotide sequence plus V segment. VDJmatch was used to annotate antigen specificity against VDJdb, with one amino acid substitution in CDR3 allowed. With the reads reprocessed by TCRdb, a single entry stands for each CDR3 protein sequence and no DNA is reported. TCRdb's processing, not the authors', yielded these V and J calls. The sample's table lists a count of about 260,000 distinct CDR3 sequences. Of the sample, about 4.2% is held by the ten largest clones.

To determine HCMV serostatus, a commercial ELISA kit was used to detect HCMV-specific IgG in serum. Peripheral blood mononuclear cells were isolated from blood by Ficoll density gradient centrifugation. The TCR was taken from a woman aged 18 to 75 in good health. The sequencing input was blood T cells: a sorted CD56 or NKG2C T cell subset, CD4+ or CD8+ T cells, or bulk PBMC T cells (not recorded which). The sequence is built from TRBV29-1 and TRBJ2-5; TCRdb's assignment of TRBD1 cannot be checked, as there is no DNA. Here the CDR3 is given as CSVDGTVGETQYF. The CDR3 plus the reference TRBV29-1 and TRBJ2-5 genes for the other parts give the full variable domain: SAVISQKPSRDICQRGTSLTIQCQVDSQVTMMFWYRQQPGQSLTLIATANQGSEATYESGFVIDKFPISRPNLTFSTLTVSNMSPEDSSIYLCSVDGTVGETQYFGPGTRLLVL.